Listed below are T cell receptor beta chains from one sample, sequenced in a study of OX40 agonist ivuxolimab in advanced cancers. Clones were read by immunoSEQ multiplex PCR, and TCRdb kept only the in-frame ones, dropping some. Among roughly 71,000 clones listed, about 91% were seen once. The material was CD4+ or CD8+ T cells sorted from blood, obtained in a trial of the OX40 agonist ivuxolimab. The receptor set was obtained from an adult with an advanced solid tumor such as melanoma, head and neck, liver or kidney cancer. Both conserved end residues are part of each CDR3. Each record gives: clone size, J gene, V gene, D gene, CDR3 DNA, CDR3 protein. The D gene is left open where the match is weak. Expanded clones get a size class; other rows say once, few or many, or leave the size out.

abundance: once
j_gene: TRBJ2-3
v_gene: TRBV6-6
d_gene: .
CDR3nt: TGTGCCAGCAGTTCTCTTAGGGGGGCAGATACGCAGTATTTT
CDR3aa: CASSSLRGADTQYF

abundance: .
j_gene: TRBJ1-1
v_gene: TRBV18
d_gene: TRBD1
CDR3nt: TGTGCCAGCCTCGGGGACAGCAAGAACACTGAAGCTTTCTTT
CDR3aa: CASLGDSKNTEAFF

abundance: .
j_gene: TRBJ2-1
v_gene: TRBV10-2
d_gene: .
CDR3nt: TGCGCCAGCAGTGATTATGGCTTAACCTACAATGAGCAGTTCTTC
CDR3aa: CASSDYGLTYNEQFF

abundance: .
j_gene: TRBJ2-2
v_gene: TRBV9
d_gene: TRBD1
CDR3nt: TGTGCCAGCAGCAACATGGACAGGGGGATTGGCGGGGAGCTGTTTTTT
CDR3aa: CASSNMDRGIGGELFF

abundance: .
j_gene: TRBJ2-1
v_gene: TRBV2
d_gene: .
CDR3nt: TGTGCCAGCAGCGAACTAGATTCCCTGAGCTCCTACAATGAGCAGTTCTTC
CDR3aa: CASSELDSLSSYNEQFF

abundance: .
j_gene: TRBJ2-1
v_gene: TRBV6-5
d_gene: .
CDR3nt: TGTGCCAGCAGCCCTGGGATGGCCTACAATGAGCAGTTCTTC
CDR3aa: CASSPGMAYNEQFF

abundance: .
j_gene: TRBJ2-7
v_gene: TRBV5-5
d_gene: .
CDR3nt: TGTGCCAGCAGCTTCCAGGTTGTAGCCTACGAGCAGTACTTC
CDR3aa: CASSFQVVAYEQYF

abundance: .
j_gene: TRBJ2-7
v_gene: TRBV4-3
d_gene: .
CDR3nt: TGCGCCAGCAGCCATACGGACGGTGCCTACGAGCAGTACTTC
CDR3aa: CASSHTDGAYEQYF

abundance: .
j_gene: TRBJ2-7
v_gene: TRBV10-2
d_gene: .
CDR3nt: TGCGCCAGCGGGTCGTCGGGCTACGAGCAGTACTTC
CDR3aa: CASGSSGYEQYF

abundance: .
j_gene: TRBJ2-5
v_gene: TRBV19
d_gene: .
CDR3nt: TGTGCCAGTAGTATGGACGTCCAAGAGACCCAGTACTTC
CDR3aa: CASSMDVQETQYF

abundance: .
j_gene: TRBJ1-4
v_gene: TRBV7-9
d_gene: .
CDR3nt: TGTGCCAGCAGCCCATCAGGAGCAACTAATGAAAAACTGTTTTTT
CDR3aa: CASSPSGATNEKLFF

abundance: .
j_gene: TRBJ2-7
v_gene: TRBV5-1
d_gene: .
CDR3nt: TGCGCCAGCAGCTTGGTAGGAGGATCTGCCCGCGAGCAGTACTTC
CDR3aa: CASSLVGGSAREQYF

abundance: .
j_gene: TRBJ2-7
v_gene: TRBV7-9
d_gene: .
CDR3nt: TGTGCCAGCAGCTTAGTGGGAAATTCCTACGAGCAGTACTTC
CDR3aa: CASSLVGNSYEQYF

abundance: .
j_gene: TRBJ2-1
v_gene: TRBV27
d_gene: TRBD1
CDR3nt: TGTGCCAGCAGAGGACAGGGGGGTGGTGAGCAGTTCTTC
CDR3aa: CASRGQGGGEQFF

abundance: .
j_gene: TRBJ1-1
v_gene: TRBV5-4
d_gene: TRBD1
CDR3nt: TGTGCCAGCAGCGGGCGGACAGGGGAAATTGAAGCTTTCTTT
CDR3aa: CASSGRTGEIEAFF

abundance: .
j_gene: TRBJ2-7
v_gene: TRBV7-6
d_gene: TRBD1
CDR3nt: TGTGCCAGCAGCCCGGGGACAGACTACGAGCAGTACTTC
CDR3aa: CASSPGTDYEQYF

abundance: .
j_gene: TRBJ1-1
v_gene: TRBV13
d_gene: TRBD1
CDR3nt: TGTGCCAGCAGCGTCCTGACAGGGTTCACTGAAGCTTTCTTT
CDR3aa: CASSVLTGFTEAFF

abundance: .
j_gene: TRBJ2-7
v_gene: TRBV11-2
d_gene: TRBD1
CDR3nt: TGTGCCAGCAGCTTATACCAGGGGGCCTACGAGCAGTACTTC
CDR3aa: CASSLYQGAYEQYF

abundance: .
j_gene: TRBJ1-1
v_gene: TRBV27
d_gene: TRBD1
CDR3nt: TGTGCCAGCAGTCTTACAGGGGGCAGGGCTGAAGCTTTCTTT
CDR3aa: CASSLTGGRAEAFF

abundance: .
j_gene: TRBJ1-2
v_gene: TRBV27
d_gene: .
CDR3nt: TGTGCCAGCAGTCCATCTGGGGCCCCATATGGCTACACCTTC
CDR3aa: CASSPSGAPYGYTF

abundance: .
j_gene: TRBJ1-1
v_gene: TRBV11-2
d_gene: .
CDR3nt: TGTGCCAGCACCCTAGGGTGGGAAGCTTTCTTT
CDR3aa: CASTLGWEAFF

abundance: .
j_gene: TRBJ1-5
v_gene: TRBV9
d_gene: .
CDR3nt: TGTGCCAGCAGCGTAGGTCCCGTGTTGGTAAGCAATCAGCCCCAGCATTTT
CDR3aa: CASSVGPVLVSNQPQHF

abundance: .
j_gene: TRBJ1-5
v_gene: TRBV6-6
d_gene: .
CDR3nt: TGTGCCAGCAGTTACCCCGGGACGGGCAATCAGCCCCAGCATTTT
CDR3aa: CASSYPGTGNQPQHF

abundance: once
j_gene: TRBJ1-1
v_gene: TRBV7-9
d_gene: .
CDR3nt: TGTGCCAGCAGCCCCCCGGCAGGGAGCGTCGACACTGAAGCTTTCTTT
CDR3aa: CASSPPAGSVDTEAFF

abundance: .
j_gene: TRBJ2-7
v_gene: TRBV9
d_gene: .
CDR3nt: TGTGCCAGCAGCGTGACGGGGCAGGCCTACGAGCAGTACTTC
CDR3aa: CASSVTGQAYEQYF

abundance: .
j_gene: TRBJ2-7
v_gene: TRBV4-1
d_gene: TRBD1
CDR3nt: TGCGCCAGCAGCCTATGGACAGGCGTCGAGCAGTACTTC
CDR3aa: CASSLWTGVEQYF

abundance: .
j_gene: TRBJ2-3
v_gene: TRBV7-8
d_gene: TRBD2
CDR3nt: TGTGCCAGCAGCGGCATAGCGGGAGAGAGAGGCACAGATACGCAGTATTTT
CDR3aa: CASSGIAGERGTDTQYF

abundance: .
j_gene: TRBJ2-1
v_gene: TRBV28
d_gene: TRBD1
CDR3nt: TGTGCCAGCAGTTTAACCCAGGGGGCGAACAATGAGCAGTTCTTC
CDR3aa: CASSLTQGANNEQFF

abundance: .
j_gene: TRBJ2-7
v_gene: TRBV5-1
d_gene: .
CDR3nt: TGCGCCAGCAGCTTCGGTTACGAGCAGTACTTC
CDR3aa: CASSFGYEQYF

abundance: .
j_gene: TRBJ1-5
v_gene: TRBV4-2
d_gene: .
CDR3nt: TGTGCCAGCAGCCAAGATATGGAGTTCCCGAATCAGCCCCAGCATTTT
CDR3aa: CASSQDMEFPNQPQHF

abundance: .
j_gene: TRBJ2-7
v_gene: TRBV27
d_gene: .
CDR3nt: TGTGCCAGCAGTCCCTGCACTAGCTGTCCTCCTTACGAGCAGTACTTC
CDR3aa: CASSPCTSCPPYEQYF

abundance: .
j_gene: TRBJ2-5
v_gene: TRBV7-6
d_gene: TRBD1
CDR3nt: TGTGCCAGCAGCCAAGACGTGGACAGGGGAGAGACCCAGTACTTC
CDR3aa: CASSQDVDRGETQYF

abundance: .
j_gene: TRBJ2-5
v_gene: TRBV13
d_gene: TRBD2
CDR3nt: TGTGCCAGCAGCTATAGCGGGACCACAAAAGAGACCCAGTACTTC
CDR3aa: CASSYSGTTKETQYF

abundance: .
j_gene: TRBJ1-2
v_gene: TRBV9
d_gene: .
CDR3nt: TGTGCCAGCAGCGTAGGCGGGGGGGGCTATGGCTACACCTTC
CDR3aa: CASSVGGGGYGYTF

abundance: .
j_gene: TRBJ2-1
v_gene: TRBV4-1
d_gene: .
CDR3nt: TGCGCCAGCAGCCAGCGGGTAGCCTATGAGCAGTTCTTC
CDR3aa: CASSQRVAYEQFF

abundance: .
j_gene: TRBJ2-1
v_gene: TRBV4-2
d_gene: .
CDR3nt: TGTGCCAGCAGCCCCGCGTATCCATGGGATGAGCAGTTCTTC
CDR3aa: CASSPAYPWDEQFF

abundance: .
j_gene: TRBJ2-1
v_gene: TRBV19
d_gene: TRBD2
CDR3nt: TGTGCCAGTAGTATAAGGCTAGCGGACATTACCTACAATGAGCAGTTCTTC
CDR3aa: CASSIRLADITYNEQFF

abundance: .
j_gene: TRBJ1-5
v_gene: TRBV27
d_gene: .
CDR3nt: TGTGCCAGCAGTTTTTTGTCGGGAGGCAATCAGCCCCAGCATTTT
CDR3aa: CASSFLSGGNQPQHF

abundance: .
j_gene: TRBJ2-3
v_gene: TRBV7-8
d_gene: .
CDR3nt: TGTGCCAGCAGCTTAAGATTTGGCGGCACAGATACGCAGTATTTT
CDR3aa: CASSLRFGGTDTQYF

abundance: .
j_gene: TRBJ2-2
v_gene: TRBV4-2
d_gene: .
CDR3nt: TGTGCCAGCAGCCAGTTGACCGGGGAGCTGTTTTTT
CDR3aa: CASSQLTGELFF

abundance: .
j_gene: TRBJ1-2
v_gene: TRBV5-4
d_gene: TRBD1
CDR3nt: TGTGCCAGCAGCCACCGACAGGGTTTGGATGGCTACACCTTC
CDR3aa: CASSHRQGLDGYTF

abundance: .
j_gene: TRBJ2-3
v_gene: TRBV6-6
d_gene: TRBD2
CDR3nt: TGTGCCAGCAGTTACTACCAAGCGGGAGTCGGAGATACGCAGTATTTT
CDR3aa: CASSYYQAGVGDTQYF

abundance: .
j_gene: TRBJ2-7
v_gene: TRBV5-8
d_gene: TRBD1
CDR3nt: TGTGCCAGCAGCTTGTTGGGGACAGGTTCCTACGAGCAGTACTTC
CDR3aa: CASSLLGTGSYEQYF

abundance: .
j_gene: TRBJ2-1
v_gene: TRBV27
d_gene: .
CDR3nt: TGTGCCAGCCGGACTGGGGACCCATACAATGAGCAGTTCTTC
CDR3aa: CASRTGDPYNEQFF

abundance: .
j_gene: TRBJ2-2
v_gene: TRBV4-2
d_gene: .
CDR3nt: TGTGCCAGCAGCCTCACTCTATGGCCTCACACCGGGGAGCTGTTTTTT
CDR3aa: CASSLTLWPHTGELFF

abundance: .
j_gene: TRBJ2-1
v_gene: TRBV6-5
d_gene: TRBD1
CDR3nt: TGTGCCAGCAGTTACGGGACAGGGGGAGGGGATGAGCAGTTCTTC
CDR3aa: CASSYGTGGGDEQFF